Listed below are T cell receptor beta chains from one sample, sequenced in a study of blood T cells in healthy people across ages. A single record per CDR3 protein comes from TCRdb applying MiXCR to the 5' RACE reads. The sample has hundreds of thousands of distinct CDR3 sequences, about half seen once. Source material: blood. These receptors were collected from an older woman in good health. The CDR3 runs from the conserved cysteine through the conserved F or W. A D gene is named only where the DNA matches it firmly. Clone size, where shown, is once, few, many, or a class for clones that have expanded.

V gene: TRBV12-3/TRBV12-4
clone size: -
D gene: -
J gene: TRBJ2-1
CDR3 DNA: TGTGCCAGCAGTTGGAATGAGCAGTTCTTC
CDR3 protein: CASSWNEQFF

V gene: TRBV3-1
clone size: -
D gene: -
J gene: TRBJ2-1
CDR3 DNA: TGTGCCAGCAGCCAAGACCGCCAGCGGAGTGGCAATGAGCAGTTCTTC
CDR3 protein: CASSQDRQRSGNEQFF

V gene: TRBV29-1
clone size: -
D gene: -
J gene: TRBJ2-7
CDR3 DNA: TGCAGCGTTGTAGAGGCGGTGGAGCAGTACTTC
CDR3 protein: CSVVEAVEQYF

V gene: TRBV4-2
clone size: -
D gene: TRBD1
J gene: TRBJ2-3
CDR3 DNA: TGTGCCAGCAGCCAAAGGGGACAGGGGTTGAGGACAGATACGCAGTATTTT
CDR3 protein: CASSQRGQGLRTDTQYF

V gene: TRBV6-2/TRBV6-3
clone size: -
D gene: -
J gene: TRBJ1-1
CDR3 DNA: TGTGCCAGCACCGCGCCACCGAACACTGAAGCTTTCTTT
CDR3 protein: CASTAPPNTEAFF

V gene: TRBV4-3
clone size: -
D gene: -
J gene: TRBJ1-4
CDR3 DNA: TGCGCCAGCAGCCAAGCGGCAGGATGGAATGAAAAACTGTTTTTT
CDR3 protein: CASSQAAGWNEKLFF

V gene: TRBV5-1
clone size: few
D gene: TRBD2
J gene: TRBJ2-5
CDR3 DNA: TGCGCCAGCAGCTTGGAGGGAGGGCCTCGGGAGACCCAGTACTTC
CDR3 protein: CASSLEGGPRETQYF

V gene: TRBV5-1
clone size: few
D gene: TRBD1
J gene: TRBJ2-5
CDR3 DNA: TGCGCCAGCAGCTCCACAGGGGGCGTCGAAACCCAGTACTTC
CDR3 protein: CASSSTGGVETQYF

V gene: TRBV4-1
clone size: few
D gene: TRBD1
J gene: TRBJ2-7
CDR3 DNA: TGCGCCAGCAGCCAAGGACAGGGTCGCGAGCAGTACTTC
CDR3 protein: CASSQGQGREQYF

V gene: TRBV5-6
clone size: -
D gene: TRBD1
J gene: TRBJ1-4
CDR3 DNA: TGTGCCAGCAGCGGGGACAGGCAAAATGAAAAACTGTTTTTT
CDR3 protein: CASSGDRQNEKLFF

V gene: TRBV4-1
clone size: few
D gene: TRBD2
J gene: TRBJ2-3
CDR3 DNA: TGCGCCAGCAGCCAAGACACAGCGACTAGCGGGAACACAGATACGCAGTATTTT
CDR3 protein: CASSQDTATSGNTDTQYF

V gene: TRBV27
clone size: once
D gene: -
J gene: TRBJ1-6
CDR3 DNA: TGTGCCGGCAGTTTCCTCGGCCCCATAGGAGAGAATTCACCCCTCCACTTT
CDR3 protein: CAGSFLGPIGENSPLHF

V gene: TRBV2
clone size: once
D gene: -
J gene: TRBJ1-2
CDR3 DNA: TGTGCCAGCAGCCCACGCAGGGTTCTATATGGCTACACCTTC
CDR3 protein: CASSPRRVLYGYTF

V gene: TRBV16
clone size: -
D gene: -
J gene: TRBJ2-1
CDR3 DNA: TGTGCCAGCAGCCCAAGGGCAGGTTACGATGAGCAGTTCTTC
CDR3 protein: CASSPRAGYDEQFF

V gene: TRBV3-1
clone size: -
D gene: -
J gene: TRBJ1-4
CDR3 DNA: TGTGCCAGCAGCCAAGAGGGCAGGGGCCGAGAAAAACTGTTTTTT
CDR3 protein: CASSQEGRGREKLFF

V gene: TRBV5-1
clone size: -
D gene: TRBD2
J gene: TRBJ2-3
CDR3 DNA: TGCGCCAGCAGCTTGGGTCTAGCGGGAGTGTATGCCACAGATACGCAGTATTTT
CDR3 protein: CASSLGLAGVYATDTQYF

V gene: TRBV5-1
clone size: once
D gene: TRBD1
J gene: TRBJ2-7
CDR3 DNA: TGCGCCAGCAGCTCGACAGGGGGCCAGTACGAGCAGTACTTC
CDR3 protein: CASSSTGGQYEQYF

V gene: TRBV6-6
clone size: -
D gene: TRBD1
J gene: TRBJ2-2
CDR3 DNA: TGTGCCAGCAACTCCGGGACAGGGGGCTTCGGGGAGCTGTTTTTT
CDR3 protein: CASNSGTGGFGELFF

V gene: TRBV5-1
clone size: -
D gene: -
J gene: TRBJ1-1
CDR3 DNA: TGCGCCAGCACCCTACAGGGTTTGAACACTGAAGCTTTCTTT
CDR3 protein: CASTLQGLNTEAFF

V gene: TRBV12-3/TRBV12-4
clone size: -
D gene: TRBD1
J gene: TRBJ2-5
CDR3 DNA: TGTGCCAGCAGCTGTCAGGGGGCTCGGGAGACCCAGTACTTC
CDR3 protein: CASSCQGARETQYF

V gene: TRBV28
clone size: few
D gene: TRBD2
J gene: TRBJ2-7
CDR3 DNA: TGTGCCAGCAGTCAGCGGGAATCTGCCTACGAGCAGTACTTC
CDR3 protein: CASSQRESAYEQYF

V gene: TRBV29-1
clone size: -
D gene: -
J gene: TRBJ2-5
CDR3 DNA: TGCAGCATCGTCCGGGGGGCTGAAGAGACCCAGTACTTC
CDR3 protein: CSIVRGAEETQYF

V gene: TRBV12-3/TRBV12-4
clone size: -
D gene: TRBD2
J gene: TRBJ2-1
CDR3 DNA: TGTGCCAGCAGAGGTAGCGGGAGGGGCTACGAGCAGTTCTTC
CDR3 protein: CASRGSGRGYEQFF

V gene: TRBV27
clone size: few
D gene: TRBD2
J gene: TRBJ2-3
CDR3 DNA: TGTGCCAGCAGTTTCGCTAGCGGGACTGGTACGCAGTATTTT
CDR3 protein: CASSFASGTGTQYF

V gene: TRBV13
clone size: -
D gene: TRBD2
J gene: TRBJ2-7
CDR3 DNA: TGTGCCAGCAGCACAGGACTAGCGGGACTCTACAATGAGCAGTACTTC
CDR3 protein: CASSTGLAGLYNEQYF

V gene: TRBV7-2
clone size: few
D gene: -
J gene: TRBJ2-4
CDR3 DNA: TGTGCCAGCGGCCGGGCAGCAAAAAACATTCAGTACTTC
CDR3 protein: CASGRAAKNIQYF

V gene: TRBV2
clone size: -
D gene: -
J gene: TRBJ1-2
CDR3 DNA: TGTGCCAGCAGTGAAGCGCCAGGGCCGCACCCTGTCTATGGCTACACCTTC
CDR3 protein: CASSEAPGPHPVYGYTF

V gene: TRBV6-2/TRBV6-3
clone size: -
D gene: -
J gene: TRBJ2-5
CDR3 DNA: TGTGCCAGCAGTTACACCGGCAGGGTGATAGGTTGGCAAGAGACCCAGTACTTC
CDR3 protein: CASSYTGRVIGWQETQYF

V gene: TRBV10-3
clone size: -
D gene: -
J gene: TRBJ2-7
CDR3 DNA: TGTGCCATCAGTGAGCGGGAGAGGTGGAACGAGCAGTACTTC
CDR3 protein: CAISERERWNEQYF